The clone carrying this T cell receptor (beta chain) was detected only once. Germline V gene data show CDR1 as LNHDA and CDR2 as SQIVND (reference sequence). V lost 5 bases, J lost 5 bases, and 9 bases stayed unmatched. The CDR3 consists of 15 residues. Original analysis: Reference gene primer amplification gave estimated nucleated cell counts. The assay was immunoSEQ multiplex PCR, and TCRdb's table has in-frame clones only and misses some. V, J and clone size derive from that table, while D and trimming were established from the DNA sequence. The profile shows some 460,000 clones, around 89% of them singletons. This sample was taken from a study of blood T cell repertoires in COVID-19. Study-wide background: The cDNA or gDNA used as material had been derived from T cells, B-cell-depleted T cells, or PBMCs.

The chain carries TRBV19 and TRBJ2-5, with 9 bases aligning to TRBD1. Material for sequencing was peripheral blood. This receptor was taken from a woman aged 25 to 39 with acute or convalescent COVID-19. CDR3 sequence: CASSEGNRGRETQYF. CDR3 in DNA: TGTGCCAGTAGTGAGGGCAACAGGGGGCGCGAGACCCAGTACTTC.